Below are 17 T cell receptor beta chains sequenced from a single sample in a study of CD8 T cells in Susac syndrome. cDNA came from around 0.54 to 1 ug RNA primed by random hexamers. Using its own MiXCR run on the immunoSEQ multiplex PCR reads, TCRdb lists one record per CDR3 protein. Here the sample spans 200,000 to 250,000 distinct CDR3 sequences, around 93% being singletons. Sequenced input: CD4+ T cells from PBMCs. These receptor sequences come from a human donor with Susac syndrome.

The chain employs TRBV18 and TRBJ2-7; 9 nucleotides match TRBD1. V lost 7 bases to trimming and J lost 3 bases; unmatched junction nucleotides: 7. This CDR3 has 14 residues. CDR1 and CDR2 from the germline V gene are KGHSH and LQKENI. In nucleotides, the CDR3 is TGTGCCAGCTTAACCGGGACAGGGAACTACGAGCAGTACTTC. It specifies CASLTGTGNYEQYF.

This CDR3 is CASSHPEILTAGQFF. The CDR3 nucleotides read TGTGCCAGCAGCCACCCTGAAATTTTAACGGCTGGGCAGTTCTTC. The chain employs TRBV6-2 or TRBV6-3 and TRBJ2-1, with D unresolved. Trimming took off 6 bases at V and 12 bases at J, with 24 bases between the two ends. Germline values: CDR1 MNHEY, CDR2 SVGEGT. The CDR3 loop spans 15 amino acids.

The gene calls are TRBV10-3 and TRBJ2-1; unclear D gene. The ends were cut back, 1 base at V and 5 bases at J, with 9 bases in the middle. Germline CDR1 reads ENHRY; CDR2 reads SYGVKD. This CDR3 is built from 14 residues. The CDR3 loop reads CAISEYGRDNEQFF. The CDR3 nucleotides read TGTGCCATCAGTGAGTACGGCAGAGACAATGAGCAGTTCTTC.

The sample holds one count of this clonotype. The CDR3 DNA is TGTGCCAGCAGACCCGGGGGTCAACCACTAGGCAATGAGCAGTTCTTC. This encodes CASRPGGQPLGNEQFF. The V and J genes are TRBV6-6 and TRBJ2-1; D is perhaps TRBD2 (6 bases). In germline, CDR1 is MNHNY, CDR2 SVGAGI (reference sequence). The ends were cut back, 6 bases at V and 6 bases at J, with 21 bases in the middle. The CDR3 length is 16 residues.

The table lists this clonotype with a count of one. The V gene is TRBV5-4, the J gene TRBJ1-6, with D uncertain. V lost 1 base to trimming and J lost 8 bases, with 13 bases between them. This CDR3 comprises 15 residues. Germline V gene data show CDR1 as SGHNT and CDR2 as YYREEE (reference sequence). In DNA, the CDR3 is TGTGCCAGCAGCTTGAACGGACTTATGGATTCACCCCTCCACTTT. Protein sequence: CASSLNGLMDSPLHF.

This clonotype was detected once. This sequence joins TRBV4-3 and TRBJ1-1; a weak D match, TRBD1 (5 bases). In germline, CDR1 is LGHNA, CDR2 YSLEER. CDR3 length: 15 residues. V lost 0 bases and J lost 3, with 11 bases in between. CDR3 coding DNA: TGCGCCAGCAGCCAAGATACAGTAGGGGACACTGAAGCTTTCTTT. Translating gives CASSQDTVGDTEAFF.

This chain links TRBV7-9 with TRBJ1-1, with D perhaps matching TRBD1 (5 bases). This CDR3 region has 14 residues. The ends were cut back, 6 bases at V and 3 bases at J, with 14 bases in the middle. Germline CDR1 reads SEHNR; CDR2 reads FQNEAQ (reference sequence). CDR3 in DNA: TGTGCCAGCAGGTCTGGGGGTATGGACACTGAAGCTTTCTTT. This encodes CASRSGGMDTEAFF.

This rearrangement joins TRBV19 to TRBJ1-5; the D is unclear. The germline V gene encodes CDR1 LNHDA and CDR2 SQIVND (reference sequence). Trimming shortened V by 1 base and J by 6 bases, and 4 bases separated the two germline ends. This CDR3 region has 12 residues. The CDR3 here is CASSIVGQPQHF. The CDR3, as DNA: TGTGCCAGTAGTATAGTCGGTCAGCCCCAGCATTTT.

The chain combines TRBV20-1 with TRBJ2-3; 8 bases line up with TRBD2. This CDR3 has 13 amino acids. The junction had 0 bases not matched to a gene; V was cut back by 3 bases and J by 1 base. Germline V gene data show CDR1 as DFQATT and CDR2 as SNEGSKA (reference sequence). The CDR3 coding sequence is TGCAGTGCTAGGACTAGCGGCACAGATACGCAGTATTTT. Encoded protein: CSARTSGTDTQYF.

The V call is TRBV28, the J call TRBJ1-4; D call uncertain. CDR3 length: 14 residues. V dropped 0 bases and J dropped 0 bases, with 2 bases sitting between them. In germline, CDR1 is MDHEN, CDR2 SYDVKM. CDR3 in DNA: TGTGCCAGCAGTTTATGGACAACTAATGAAAAACTGTTTTTT. This encodes CASSLWTTNEKLFF. Using reference TRBV28 and TRBJ1-4 for the parts outside the CDR3, the full variable domain is DVKVTQSSRYLVKRTGEKVFLECVQDMDHENMFWYRQDPGLGLRLIYFSYDVKMKEKGDIPEGYSVSREKKERFSLILESASTNQTSMYLCASSLWTTNEKLFFGSGTQLSVL.

The rearrangement links TRBV20-1 to TRBJ2-5; D might be TRBD2 (6 bases). CDR3 size: 14 residues. V dropped 5 bases and J dropped 4 bases, with 17 bases sitting between them. CDR1 and CDR2 from the germline V gene are DFQATT and SNEGSKA (reference sequence). CDR3 DNA sequence: TGCAGTGCTCCCCTGGCAGGGAGGCCAGAGACCCAGTACTTC. This encodes CSAPLAGRPETQYF.

J is TRBJ1-1 and V is TRBV19; no clear D. The CDR3 spans 11 residues. The germline CDR1 and CDR2 sequences are LNHDA and SQIVND (reference sequence). V gave up 7 bases and J gave up 4 bases, with 7 bases separating them. Here the CDR3 DNA reads TGTGCCAGTACGCCGGGCACTGAAGCTTTCTTT. Translation gives CASTPGTEAFF.

The chain couples TRBV20-1 to TRBJ2-3; tentatively, D is TRBD1 or TRBD2 (5 bases each). Germline lookup yields CDR1 DFQATT and CDR2 SNEGSKA (reference sequence). The CDR3 runs 17 residues. With 3 bases removed from V and 0 bases from J, the gap between germline ends came to 19 bases. The CDR3 loop is CSASLVTGTASTDTQYF. As DNA, the CDR3 is TGCAGTGCTAGTTTGGTGACCGGGACCGCTAGCACAGATACGCAGTATTTT.

The chain combines TRBV5-1 with TRBJ2-5, with D possibly matching TRBD1 (6 bases). The CDR3 has 16 residues. Germline assignment: CDR1 SGHRS and CDR2 YFSETQ. V lost 2 bases to trimming and J lost 5 bases, with 19 bases between them. DNA for the CDR3: TGCGCCAGCAGCTTATACCAGGGGTGGACACAGGAGACCCAGTACTTC. Amino acids: CASSLYQGWTQETQYF.

The chain combines TRBV5-1 with TRBJ2-7, with TRBD2 matching 14 bases. The J segment lost 0 bases and the V segment lost 6 bases, leaving 5 bases of the junction unmatched. Germline CDR1 SGHRS, CDR2 YFSETQ. The CDR3 is made up of 16 amino acids. CDR3 nucleotides: TGCGCCAGCACCCCGACTAGCGGGGGGGCCTCCTACGAGCAGTACTTC. Amino acid sequence: CASTPTSGGASYEQYF. The entire variable domain, with the rest obtained from reference TRBV5-1 and TRBJ2-7, is as follows: KAGVTQTPRYLIKTRGQQVTLSCSPISGHRSVSWYQQTPGQGLQFLFEYFSETQRNKGNFPGRFSGRQFSNSRSEMNVSTLELGDSALYLCASTPTSGGASYEQYFGPGTRLTVT.

J is TRBJ2-7 and V is TRBV5-4, with 9 bases fitting TRBD1. V was clipped by 3 bases and J by 2 bases; unmatched bases: 12. The CDR3 has 17 amino acids. CDR1 SGHNT and CDR2 YYREEE come from the germline V gene (reference sequence). This CDR3 reads CASSWGPRDRATYEQYF. The CDR3 DNA sequence: TGTGCCAGCAGCTGGGGCCCGCGGGACAGGGCCACCTACGAGCAGTACTTC.

The chain joins TRBV20-1 to TRBJ1-2; maybe TRBD1 (6 bases). Germline CDR1 is DFQATT and CDR2 is SNEGSKA (reference sequence). V was pared by 3 bases and J by 9 bases, with 14 bases between. The CDR3 length is 12 residues. The CDR3 spells CSASGQQNRYTF. Here the CDR3 DNA reads TGCAGTGCTAGCGGACAGCAAAACCGCTACACCTTC.